The following is a T cell receptor beta chain sequence with its context. The antigen this receptor binds is unknown. One base away there is no much larger clone; base qualities are not given. The intended sense of this specimen's time point label: baseline before first vaccination. Samples from vaccinated people were obtained from the UK trials COV001 and COV002, which included a single-blind randomized controlled phase 2/3 trial of AZD1222 (ChAdOx1 nCoV-19) in healthy adults. Trial participant PBMC samples were collected at day 0 and day 28 after the second dose for TCRbeta chain sequencing. The data originate from a study of T cell responses to AZD1222 COVID-19 vaccine (dated by TCRdb to about 2021). Broadly, across the study: AZD1222 recipients whose second dose came at about 4 weeks and those whose second dose came at about 12 weeks were combined into one group, since spike-specific TCR depth and breadth did not differ between the two schedules. TCR sequencing was performed for roughly 250 trial participants, of whom around 210 were given two doses of AZD1222 and some 25 were given two doses of MenACWY control vaccine. Trial participants were enrolled into age subgroups of 18-55, 56-69 and 70-plus years, which contained around 150, 29 and 61 TCR-sequenced participants, respectively.

The CDR3 regions of human TCRbeta chains were subjected to immunosequencing. As for the original processing: Repertoire TCRs were checked for matches against a reference library of SARS-CoV-2-specific TCRs that had been generated using the MIRA antigen-specificity platform. Breadth was defined as the fraction of unique TCRs that were SARS-CoV-2-associated. Depth was defined as the fraction of total T cells that were SARS-CoV-2-associated. Using the MIRA data, each spike-specific TCR was assigned both to the spike region to which the TCR was reactive and to a CD4 or CD8 class. Log10-transformed breadth and depth values were compared by one-way ANOVA with Sidak's multiple comparisons tests. TCRdb carries this immuneACCESS record with in-frame sequences only. Its versions omit some clonotypes, under half of them owing to an unresolved V gene in the studies checked, with the rest unexplained. V, J and clone size are taken as reported in that table, and D and trimming were inferred from the DNA itself. This sample comprises about 100,000 clones, 92% of them detected only once. Roughly 1.7% of the sample belongs to the ten largest clones.

Study-wide findings and limitations: Conclusions about previously exposed vaccinees were limited because only five to seven AZD1222 recipients were SARS-CoV-2 seropositive at baseline. Reportedly, almost half of the unique spike-specific TCRs recognized epitopes lying outside the regions that are mutated in the B.1.351 and B.1.1.7 variants. No day 14 peak-response samples were available, so repertoires were characterized only after the peak T cell response. The 56-69-year group was small, and its depth increase did not reach significance, likely because of low power. Spike-specific TCR breadth and depth rose significantly after two AZD1222 doses compared with day 0 and with MenACWY recipients. Most participants were white British and females outnumbered males, and the authors suggested that clonal diversity may have been underestimated. The whole spike protein was spanned by vaccine-associated CD4 TCRs, and dominant responses were seen in regions 160-218 and 743-854.

The clonotype originates from an adult in good health. This specimen was peripheral blood, taken on day 0 of AZD1222 vaccination.

CDR3 sequence: CASSPEHRGPYGYTF. DNA sequence: TGTGCCAGCAGTCCCGAACACAGGGGTCCCTATGGCTACACCTTC. This receptor chain uses TRBV27 and TRBJ1-2; 7 bases in between match TRBD1. The germline V end is reduced by 5 bases and the J end by 4 bases; junction bases left unmatched: 10. CDR1 MNHEY and CDR2 SMNVEV were looked up in the germline V gene (reference sequence). Measured from the cysteine to the phenylalanine, the CDR3 is 15 residues long. Only CDR3 DNA remains: 45 bases, in frame from the first base.